The 2 T cell receptor beta chains below all came from one sample that was sequenced in a study of cytomegalovirus exposure and HLA in healthy donors. The PCR made use of 60 Vbeta and 13 Jbeta primers. Profiling relied on immunoSEQ multiplex PCR, and the TCRdb table lists in-frame clones only, not all of them. The data hold around 100,000 clones, with about 74% observed a single time. The sequencing sample was made of PBMCs. Receptors originate from a male donor in good health and CMV-seropositive.

J is TRBJ2-5 and V is TRBV27; 10 nucleotides match TRBD2. Germline-derived CDR1 and CDR2 are MNHEY and SMNVEV (reference sequence). The V gene end was trimmed by 3 bases and the J gene end by 4 bases; junction bases not matched to a gene: 5. The length of the CDR3 is 15 residues. The CDR3 DNA reads TGTGCCAGCAGTTTCAGTACTAGCGGGATAGAGACCCAGTACTTC. Its protein product is CASSFSTSGIETQYF.

The rearrangement joins TRBV19 to TRBJ2-7; TRBD1 matches 8 bases. The V gene's germline CDR1 is LNHDA and CDR2 SQIVND (reference sequence). With 7 bases clipped from V and 3 bases from J, the junction kept 11 bases outside the gene matches. CDR3 length: 15 amino acids. The CDR3 region is CASTRRQGSGYEQYF. CDR3 DNA: TGTGCCAGTACCCGACGACAGGGGTCGGGCTACGAGCAGTACTTC.